The clone carrying this TCR beta chain was seen just once. These data come from a study of blood T cell repertoires in COVID-19. At the level of the study: PBMCs, B-cell-depleted T cells, or T cells provided the cDNA or gDNA that made up the material.

Germline V gene sequence: CDR1 MNHEY, CDR2 SMNVEV (reference sequence). The CDR3 loop spans 16 amino acids. After removal of 5 bases from V and 1 base from J, the junction contained 8 bases not matched to a gene. Profiled with immunoSEQ multiplex PCR; TCRdb holds only in-frame clones, not every one. The data contain under 200,000 clones, about 83% of them seen just once; the ten biggest clones take up approximately 2%. J is TRBJ2-3 and V is TRBV27, with 8 positions matching TRBD2. The clonotype originates from an elderly woman with acute or convalescent COVID-19. The material sequenced was peripheral blood. Here the CDR3 DNA reads TGTGCCAGCAGTCCCCTCCCCGGGGGGGGCACAGATACGCAGTATTTT. Residues: CASSPLPGGGTDTQYF.